Sequencing of this TCR beta chain was carried out in a study of T cell responses to AZD1222 COVID-19 vaccine. Looking at the study overall: The analysis combined second doses at about 4 or about 12 weeks.

Libraries were prepared by immunoSEQ multiplex PCR; TCRdb keeps only in-frame clonotypes and omits some of them. The table includes 120,000 or so clones, about 90% detected once. Germline assignment: CDR1 LGHDT and CDR2 YNNKEL (reference sequence). Deletions cut 4 bases from V and 1 base from J, with 14 bases between. There are 15 residues in the CDR3. The V and J genes are TRBV3-1 (or the pseudogene TRBV3-2) and TRBJ2-7; perhaps TRBD2 as D (6 bases). The receptor was derived from an adult in good health. Sequenced material: peripheral blood, taken on day 0 of AZD1222 vaccination. The chain's CDR3 is CASSRTGTRSYEQYF. Written as DNA, the CDR3 is TGTGCCAGCAGCCGTACCGGGACTCGATCCTACGAGCAGTACTTC.